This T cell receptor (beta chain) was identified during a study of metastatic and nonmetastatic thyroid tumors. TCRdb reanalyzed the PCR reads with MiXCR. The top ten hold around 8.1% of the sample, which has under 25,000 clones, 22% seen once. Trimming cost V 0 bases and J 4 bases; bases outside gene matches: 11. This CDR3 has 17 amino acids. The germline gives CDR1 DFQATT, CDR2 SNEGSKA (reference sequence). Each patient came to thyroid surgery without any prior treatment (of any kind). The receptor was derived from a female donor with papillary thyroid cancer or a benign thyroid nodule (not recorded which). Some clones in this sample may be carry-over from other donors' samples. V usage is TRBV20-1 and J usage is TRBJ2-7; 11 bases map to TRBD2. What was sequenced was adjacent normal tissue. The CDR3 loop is CSARDQSGTSGPYEQYF. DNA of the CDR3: TGCAGTGCTAGAGATCAATCTGGGACTAGCGGACCTTACGAGCAGTACTTC.